Below, 26 T cell receptor beta chains from the same sample are listed, as sequenced in a study of post-analysis software for immune sequencing data. Study-wide results and caveats: Roughly 5 TRBV segments (TRBV5-6, TRBV5-1 and TRBV20-1 among them) occurred more frequently in patients than in controls.

Unique molecular identifiers were built into the TCR beta cDNA libraries. TCRdb independently ran MiXCR on the PCR reads; one entry per CDR3 protein. The sample gives a few hundred thousand distinct CDR3 sequences, around 33% of which show up once; roughly 13% is in the top ten. For these receptors, no antigen is known. The sample taken for sequencing was blood. The receptor set was obtained from a girl aged 10 to 17 with multiple sclerosis.

V is TRBV20-1 and J is TRBJ1-5, with D maybe TRBD1 (6 bases). There are 14 residues in the CDR3. Per germline, CDR1 DFQATT and CDR2 SNEGSKA (reference sequence). The V gene lost 5 bases and the J gene lost 3 bases, with 14 bases spanning the gap. This CDR3 reads CSAPQGGINQPQHF. As DNA, the CDR3 is TGCAGTGCTCCACAGGGAGGGATCAATCAGCCCCAGCATTTT.

The V and J genes are TRBV11-2 and TRBJ2-5, with D perhaps TRBD2 (6 bases). Germline CDR1 and CDR2: SGHAT and FQNNGV. The V end lost 0 bases, the J end lost 5 bases, and 13 bases lay between the germline ends. The CDR3 is 15 residues long. CDR3 nucleotide sequence: TGTGCCAGCAGCTTAGAATTGGGCGGGGCGGAGACCCAGTACTTC. Protein product: CASSLELGGAETQYF. Based on the CDR3 plus reference TRBV11-2 and TRBJ2-5, the full variable domain is EAGVAQSPRYKIIEKRQSVAFWCNPISGHATLYWYQQILGQGPKLLIQFQNNGVVDDSQLPKDRFSAERLKGVDSTLKIQPAKLEDSAVYLCASSLELGGAETQYFGPGTRLLVL.

The J gene is TRBJ1-2, the V gene TRBV29-1; TRBD1 agrees at 10 bases. The CDR3 is 15 residues long. J lost 4 bases, V lost 7 bases, and 12 bases had no gene match. CDR1 is SQVTM and CDR2 is ANQGSEA in the germline V gene. The CDR3 region is CSARDRGKESYGYTF. CDR3 nucleotides: TGCAGCGCGAGGGACAGGGGAAAAGAAAGCTATGGCTACACCTTC.

V usage is TRBV7-9 and J usage is TRBJ1-1, with 8 bases that match TRBD1. This CDR3 region has 14 residues. Germline loops: CDR1 SEHNR, CDR2 FQNEAQ (reference sequence). V was pared by 6 bases and J by 5 bases, with 8 bases of the junction left unmatched. For the CDR3, the DNA is TGTGCCAGCAGATTCACAGGGGGGGGGACTGAAGCTTTCTTT. As protein: CASRFTGGGTEAFF.

The chain is built from TRBV7-9 and TRBJ1-1; D not certain. The CDR3 loop spans 12 amino acids. Germline CDR1 is SEHNR and CDR2 is FQNEAQ (reference sequence). The V end lost 1 base, the J end lost 8 bases, and 8 bases lay between the germline ends. The CDR3 here is CASSLGSGEAFF. The DNA for the CDR3 is TGTGCCAGCAGCTTAGGGTCCGGGGAAGCTTTCTTT.

This clonotype came up once. The genes are TRBV2 and TRBJ1-2; 7 bases align to TRBD1. The CDR3 loop spans 14 amino acids. Germline lookup yields CDR1 SNHLY and CDR2 FYNNEI. The trim removed 11 bases at V and 7 bases at J, leaving 16 bases unmatched. The CDR3 coding sequence is TGTGCCTGCAATACGGGACAGTCCCTCCGTGGCTACACCTTC. It encodes CACNTGQSLRGYTF. Variable domain in full (rest from reference TRBV2 and TRBJ1-2): EPEVTQTPSHQVTQMGQEVILRCVPISNHLYFYWYRQILGQKVEFLVSFYNNEISEKSEIFDDQFSVERPDGSNFTLKIRSTKLEDSAMYFCACNTGQSLRGYTFGSGTRLTVV.

This clonotype was recorded at least ten times. The chain links TRBV27 to TRBJ2-7; 10 positions match TRBD1. Per the germline V gene, CDR1 is MNHEY and CDR2 is SMNVEV (reference sequence). V lost 6 bases and J lost 4; bases outside the gene matches: 3. This CDR3 is 13 amino acids long. CDR3 protein: CASSWGQGYEQYF. CDR3 DNA sequence: TGTGCCAGCAGCTGGGGACAGGGGTACGAGCAGTACTTC.

The chain recombines TRBV12-3 or TRBV12-4 with TRBJ2-5; D not resolved. The CDR3 spans 13 residues. Trimming took 2 bases from V and 7 from J, leaving 11 bases between them. The chain's CDR3 is CASSLNGFGTQYF. The CDR3 bases are TGTGCCAGCAGTTTAAACGGGTTCGGGACCCAGTACTTC.

There are a few counts of this clonotype. The chain joins TRBV29-1 to TRBJ2-3; D remains ambiguous. CDR1 and CDR2 from the germline V gene are SQVTM and ANQGSEA. Deletions cut 7 bases from V and 7 bases from J, with 9 bases between. CDR3 length equals 10 residues. As DNA, the CDR3 is TGCAGCGGACAACAGAATACGCAGTATTTT. As protein: CSGQQNTQYF.

The V and J genes are TRBV29-1 and TRBJ1-1; tentative D call: TRBD1 (6 bases). The germline gives CDR1 SQVTM, CDR2 ANQGSEA. This CDR3 region has 11 residues. With 7 bases removed from V and 7 bases from J, the gap between germline ends came to 13 bases. In DNA, the CDR3 is TGCAGCGGGAGGGGGGGAATTGAAGCTTTCTTT. It yields the protein CSGRGGIEAFF.

In its sample, this clonotype was seen a few times. This chain connects TRBV7-2 to TRBJ2-4; D is unresolved. V was cut by 5 bases and J by 0 bases, with 8 bases left in between. CDR1 and CDR2 (germline): SGHTA, FQGNSA. This CDR3 is built from 14 residues. The CDR3 DNA is TGTGCCAGCAGCCGCGTTTTAGCCAAAAACATTCAGTACTTC. The encoded protein is CASSRVLAKNIQYF.

The chain uses TRBV20-1 and TRBJ1-2; D may be TRBD1 (6 bases). V was trimmed by 4 bases and J by 0 bases, leaving 6 bases between them. This CDR3 has 12 amino acids. Germline loops: CDR1 DFQATT, CDR2 SNEGSKA (reference sequence). CDR3 loop: CSAKGANYGYTF. CDR3 coding DNA: TGCAGTGCTAAGGGGGCTAACTATGGCTACACCTTC.

This clonotype was detected a few times. The genes are TRBV15 and TRBJ2-1, with no clear D. V lost 1 base, J lost 4 bases, and 11 bases lay in between. Germline CDR1 reads LNHNV; CDR2 reads YYDKDF (reference sequence). The CDR3 runs to 15 residues. CDR3 amino acids: CATSRVRAGYNEQFF. CDR3 DNA: TGTGCCACCAGCAGAGTCCGGGCTGGGTACAATGAGCAGTTCTTC.

This clonotype was detected a few times. The rearrangement links TRBV9 to TRBJ1-5; 7 positions agree with TRBD1. Germline CDR1 is SGDLS and CDR2 is YYNGEE. V trimming: 6 bases; J trimming: 2 bases; junction bases outside the gene matches: 8. The length of the CDR3 is 15 residues. CDR3 DNA sequence: TGTGCCAGCACTCCCACAGGGGACGGCAATCAGCCCCAGCATTTT. Its translation is CASTPTGDGNQPQHF.

The chain couples TRBV7-8 to TRBJ2-7, with 8 bases that match TRBD2. The CDR3 consists of 13 residues. V lost 5 bases and J lost 11; bases outside the gene matches: 11. The germline V gene has CDR1 SGHVS and CDR2 FQNEAQ. Here the CDR3 DNA reads TGTGCCAGCAGCCCCCCCGGCGGGGGGATGGAGTACTTC. It is translated as CASSPPGGGMEYF.

The rearrangement uses TRBV12-5 and TRBJ1-2; D may be TRBD1 (5 bases). Trimming took 6 bases from V and 7 from J, leaving 24 bases between them. CDR1 is LGHNT, CDR2 FRNRAP, per germline. The CDR3 sequence is 16 residues long. CDR3 sequence (DNA): TGTGCTAGTGGCCCTGGGACTGGGCAGCTTGTGCGTGGCTACACCTTC. Its protein product is CASGPGTGQLVRGYTF.

The V call is TRBV7-9, the J call TRBJ2-7; TRBD2 matches 11 bases. Germline V lookup: CDR1 SEHNR, CDR2 FQNEAQ (reference sequence). This CDR3 spans 14 amino acids. V lost 3 bases, J lost 4 bases, and 2 bases stayed unmatched. CDR3 nucleotides: TGTGCCAGCAGCTTTAGCGGGGGGGATTACGAGCAGTACTTC. Protein product: CASSFSGGDYEQYF.

The rearrangement joins TRBV30 to TRBJ1-5; D is unresolved. The CDR3 sequence is 13 residues long. The germline CDR1 and CDR2 sequences are GTSNPN and SVGIG (reference sequence). V lost 0 bases, J lost 4 bases, and 7 bases lay in between. The CDR3, as DNA: TGTGCCTGGAGTGTTTCCCAAAATCAGCCCCAGCATTTT. It specifies CAWSVSQNQPQHF.

A few counts support this clonotype. CDR3 nucleotide sequence: TGCGCCAGCAGCTTGGCCGGGGTGAGGGGGGATGAGCAGTTCTTC. This sequence encodes CASSLAGVRGDEQFF. The V call is TRBV5-1, the J call TRBJ2-1; D is possibly TRBD1 or TRBD2 (6 bases each). Germline CDR1 reads SGHRS; CDR2 reads YFSETQ. This CDR3 contains 15 residues. With 0 bases removed from V and 8 bases from J, the gap between germline ends came to 15 bases. The whole variable domain, filled in from reference TRBV5-1 and TRBJ2-1, reads KAGVTQTPRYLIKTRGQQVTLSCSPISGHRSVSWYQQTPGQGLQFLFEYFSETQRNKGNFPGRFSGRQFSNSRSEMNVSTLELGDSALYLCASSLAGVRGDEQFFGPGTRLTVL.

The rearrangement joins TRBV4-2 to TRBJ2-2; 9 positions agree with TRBD1. With 4 bases clipped from V and 4 bases from J, the junction kept 10 bases outside the gene matches. Looked up from germline, CDR1 is LGHNA and CDR2 is YNFKEQ. The CDR3 is 17 amino acids. This CDR3 is CASSPGQGWGGTGELFF. The CDR3 DNA follows: TGTGCCAGCAGCCCGGGACAGGGCTGGGGGGGCACCGGGGAGCTGTTTTTT.

The V and J genes are TRBV7-8 and TRBJ1-1; TRBD1 matches at 7 bases. This CDR3 is built from 13 residues. The V gene end was trimmed by 1 base and the J gene end by 7 bases; junction bases not matched to a gene: 3. Germline CDR1 and CDR2: SGHVS and FQNEAQ. Here the CDR3 DNA reads TGTGCCAGCAGCTTAGGACAGGGAATTGAAGCTTTCTTT. It specifies CASSLGQGIEAFF.

V gene TRBV30 combines with J gene TRBJ1-2, with TRBD1 matching over 7 bases. The ends lost 0 bases at V and 6 bases at J; junction bases unmatched: 4. The CDR3 is made up of 13 amino acids. Germline V gives CDR1 GTSNPN, CDR2 SVGIG (reference sequence). The CDR3 reads CAWSVRGTDGYTF. In DNA form, the CDR3 reads TGTGCCTGGAGTGTACGGGGGACAGATGGCTACACCTTC.

The J gene is TRBJ2-4, the V gene TRBV6-5; 9 bases align to TRBD1. With 9 bases clipped from V and 5 bases from J, the junction kept 5 bases outside the gene matches. Per germline, CDR1 MNHEY and CDR2 SVGAGI. The CDR3 has 13 amino acids. The CDR3 spells CASGTGNENIQYF. The CDR3 DNA is TGTGCCAGTGGGACAGGGAACGAAAACATTCAGTACTTC.

The V and J genes are TRBV7-3 and TRBJ2-6; 8 nucleotides agree with TRBD1. The germline gives CDR1 SGHTA, CDR2 FQGTGA. The trim removed 6 bases at V and 2 bases at J, leaving 3 bases unmatched. This CDR3 spans 15 amino acids. CDR3 nucleotide sequence: TGTGCCAGCAGACCAGGGGGCGCTGGGGCCAACGTCCTGACTTTC. Translating it yields CASRPGGAGANVLTF.

The V and J genes are TRBV6-2 or TRBV6-3 and TRBJ1-5; 7 positions agree with TRBD1. The germline V gene encodes CDR1 MNHEY and CDR2 SVGEGT. The CDR3 is 15 residues long. The J segment lost 2 bases and the V segment lost 6 bases, leaving 7 bases of the junction unmatched. In nucleotides, the CDR3 is TGTGCCAGCAGCAAATCCGGGACAGGCAATCAGCCCCAGCATTTT. This codes for CASSKSGTGNQPQHF.

This chain links TRBV7-9 with TRBJ2-5; D call uncertain. From germline, CDR1 is SEHNR and CDR2 FQNEAQ (reference sequence). The CDR3 spans 15 residues. V was trimmed by 0 bases and J by 5 bases, leaving 13 bases between them. The CDR3 region is CASSLAVSPTETQYF. The CDR3 DNA reads TGTGCCAGCAGCTTAGCGGTTAGCCCGACGGAGACCCAGTACTTC.